These 20 T cell receptor beta chains were sequenced from one sample in a study of T cells in Graves' hyperthyroidism and ophthalmopathy. Template material for amplifying TCR beta CDR3 regions consisted of RNA transcripts. The study used the HTBI primer set for a first-round RT-PCR of the TCR CDR3. MiXCR, run by TCRdb on the multiplex PCR reads, gives a single entry per CDR3 protein. The table has some 510,000 distinct CDR3 sequences, 35% to 55% seen once. Sequenced material: peripheral blood or thyroid tissue (not recorded which). These receptor sequences come from a woman between 18 and 30 years old with Graves' hyperthyroidism.

This chain connects TRBV4-1 to TRBJ2-7; the match to TRBD1 covers 8 bases. CDR1 and CDR2 (germline): MGHRA, YSYEKL. J lost 2 bases, V lost 5 bases, and 5 bases had no gene match. This CDR3 is 14 amino acids long. CDR3 loop: CASSTDREAYEQYF. Here the CDR3 DNA reads TGCGCCAGCAGCACGGACAGGGAGGCCTACGAGCAGTACTTC.

This clonotype was recorded at least ten times. V gene TRBV9 combines with J gene TRBJ1-2, with TRBD1 identical over 11 bases. Germline trimming cut 3 bases from V and 4 bases from J; bases unmatched to any gene: 8. Per the germline V gene, CDR1 is SGDLS and CDR2 is YYNGEE. This CDR3 spans 16 amino acids. CDR3 coding DNA: TGTGCCAGCAGCGCTAGGACAGGGGGCGTAGGCTATGGCTACACCTTC. Translated: CASSARTGGVGYGYTF.

This clonotype has at least ten counts. The V gene is TRBV7-8, the J gene TRBJ1-5; no clear D. In germline, CDR1 is SGHVS, CDR2 FQNEAQ. This CDR3 region has 15 residues. The V gene lost 3 bases and the J gene lost 1 base, with 10 bases spanning the gap. CDR3 DNA sequence: TGTGCCAGCAGCTTTTCGGACGGGAGCAATCAGCCCCAGCATTTT. This codes for CASSFSDGSNQPQHF.

As regards this clonotype: This may be a read error, as it is one base from a much larger clone. The CDR3 loop reads CDSSQQGYNQPQHF. The DNA for the CDR3 is TGTGACAGCAGCCAGCAGGGATACAATCAGCCCCAGCATTTT. The chain has TRBV7-9 and TRBJ1-5, with D tentatively TRBD1 (5 bases). The germline V gene has CDR1 SEHNR and CDR2 FQNEAQ (reference sequence). This CDR3 region has 14 residues.

The V call is TRBV5-1, the J call TRBJ1-1; tentatively, D is TRBD1 (6 bases). The V gene's germline CDR1 is SGHRS and CDR2 YFSETQ. The CDR3 covers 13 residues. V was cut by 1 base and J by 7 bases, with 11 bases left in between. Here the CDR3 DNA reads TGCGCCAGCAGCTTGCGGCCAGGGGATGAAGCTTTCTTT. This codes for CASSLRPGDEAFF.

The CDR3 loop is CASSRSLGAYEQYF. CDR3 DNA: TGTGCCAGCAGCCGCTCCTTGGGCGCCTACGAGCAGTACTTC. The chain joins TRBV7-2 to TRBJ2-7; the D is unclear. Germline lookup yields CDR1 SGHTA and CDR2 FQGNSA. The V end lost 5 bases, the J end lost 2 bases, and 13 bases lay between the germline ends. The CDR3 consists of 14 residues.

The J gene is TRBJ2-7, the V gene TRBV7-9, with 14 bases identical to TRBD2. CDR1 is SEHNR, CDR2 FQNEAQ, per germline (reference sequence). The length of the CDR3 is 21 residues. V trimming: 3 bases; J trimming: 2 bases; junction bases outside the gene matches: 18. The CDR3 loop reads CASSFGSGATGTSGSPYEQYF. Here the CDR3 DNA reads TGTGCCAGCAGCTTTGGGTCCGGAGCAACCGGGACTAGCGGGAGTCCCTACGAGCAGTACTTC. The complete variable domain, with remaining parts taken from reference TRBV7-9 and TRBJ2-7, reads DTGVSQNPRHKITKRGQNVTFRCDPISEHNRLYWYRQTLGQGPEFLTYFQNEAQLEKSRLLSDRFSAERPKGSFSTLEIQRTEQGDSAMYLCASSFGSGATGTSGSPYEQYFGPGTRLTVT.

The genes are TRBV9 and TRBJ2-2; D not resolved. The CDR3 has 15 residues. V was shortened by 3 bases and J by 7 bases, with 16 bases between the two germline ends. Germline V gives CDR1 SGDLS, CDR2 YYNGEE. CDR3 region: CASSAKVGVGGELFF. The CDR3 DNA reads TGTGCCAGCAGCGCGAAAGTGGGTGTCGGCGGGGAGCTGTTTTTT.

The chain has TRBV24-1 and TRBJ1-4; D possibly corresponds to TRBD1 (5 bases). Germline V gives CDR1 KGHDR, CDR2 SFDVKD. The CDR3 consists of 12 residues. The V end was cut by 2 bases, the J end by 16 bases, with 13 bases between. Here the CDR3 DNA reads TGTGCCACCAGTGATTCTCAGGGAAGACCGTTTTTT. Encoded protein: CATSDSQGRPFF.

The rearrangement links TRBV29-1 to TRBJ2-7; D unresolved. The CDR3 contains 11 residues. Germline V CDR1 and CDR2: SQVTM, ANQGSEA. The ends were cut back, 8 bases at V and 0 bases at J, with 8 bases in the middle. In nucleotides, the CDR3 is TGCAGCTTAGCTCCCTCCTACGAGCAGTACTTC. It yields the protein CSLAPSYEQYF.

This sequence joins TRBV7-2 and TRBJ1-5; the match to TRBD1 covers 7 bases. With 6 bases clipped from V and 6 bases from J, the junction kept 11 bases outside the gene matches. The CDR3 has 15 residues. Germline loops: CDR1 SGHTA, CDR2 FQGNSA. CDR3 sequence (DNA): TGTGCCAGCAGTTCCCACAGGGGTGCGGGTCAGCCCCAGCATTTT. Its translation is CASSSHRGAGQPQHF.

The CDR3 coding sequence is TGTGCCAGCAGTCACAGCGGGGGCACCGGGGAGCTGTTTTTT. This sequence encodes CASSHSGGTGELFF. This rearrangement joins TRBV2 to TRBJ2-2; 8 bases fit TRBD2. This CDR3 contains 14 residues. CDR1 and CDR2 from the germline V gene are SNHLY and FYNNEI. J gave up 4 bases and V 5 bases, and 3 bases lay outside the gene matches.

A note on this clonotype: Since a much larger clone is just one base distant, this may be a read error. This chain connects TRBV10-2 to TRBJ2-7; D may match TRBD1 or TRBD2 (5 bases each). The CDR3 extends over 13 amino acids. Germline CDR1 WSHSY, CDR2 SAAADI. The CDR3 DNA is TGTGCCAGCAGTCGAGGGAGTACAGGCGAGCAGTACTTC. Its protein product is CASSRGSTGEQYF.

The chain carries TRBV7-9 and TRBJ2-7; the D is unclear. Germline CDR1 is SEHNR and CDR2 is FQNEAQ (reference sequence). The CDR3 totals 14 residues. The V end lost 5 bases, the J end lost 3 bases, and 14 bases lay between the germline ends. The CDR3 DNA reads as TGTGCCAGCAGCCCTTCAGACCTGGGCTACGAGCAGTACTTC. This encodes CASSPSDLGYEQYF.

The genes are TRBV7-6 and TRBJ2-3; the D is unclear. CDR1 SGHVS and CDR2 FNYEAQ come from the germline V gene. The CDR3 runs to 14 residues. Between the trimmed V and J ends, which lost 0 bases and 4 bases, there was a span of 8 bases. The CDR3 protein is CASSLAWQPDTQYF. The CDR3 DNA reads as TGTGCCAGCAGCTTAGCGTGGCAGCCAGATACGCAGTATTTT.

This clonotype has at least ten counts. The chain carries TRBV2 and TRBJ2-3; 10 bases fit TRBD2. The junction had 2 bases not matched to a gene; V was cut back by 3 bases and J by 5 bases. This CDR3 has 14 residues. The germline CDR1 and CDR2 sequences are SNHLY and FYNNEI. CDR3 coding DNA: TGTGCCAGCAGTGATGCTAGCGGGAGAGATACGCAGTATTTT. Translating gives CASSDASGRDTQYF.

With regard to this clonotype: The junction departs from the called germline gene at one end, perhaps through a read error. This rearrangement joins TRBV12-3 or TRBV12-4 to TRBJ1-5; D remains unclear. The CDR3 consists of 18 residues. DNA of the CDR3: TGTGCCAGCAGTTTAAGGTATCGGGCCTTTGAGGGCAATCAGCCTCAGCATTTT. It encodes CASSLRYRAFEGNQPQHF.

In regard to this clonotype: A much larger clone is a single base away; this may be a read error. This chain links TRBV2 with TRBJ1-5; no reliable D call. In germline, CDR1 is SNHLY, CDR2 FYNNEI. The V end lost 6 bases, the J end lost 4 bases, and 13 bases lay between the germline ends. The CDR3 sequence is 14 residues long. CDR3 loop: CASRLRPVNQPQHF. The CDR3 bases are TGTGCCAGCAGGTTACGTCCTGTAAATCAGCCCCAGCATTTT.

The chain is built from TRBV12-3 or TRBV12-4 and TRBJ2-7; 11 bases line up with TRBD2. The CDR3 is 15 residues long. V gave up 5 bases and J gave up 5 bases; unmatched junction bases: 8. The CDR3 reads CASSPLLAGVNEQYF. The DNA of the CDR3 is TGTGCCAGCAGTCCCTTACTAGCGGGAGTGAACGAGCAGTACTTC.

V and J are TRBV9 and TRBJ1-4; D remains unclear. CDR3 size: 11 residues. Per germline, CDR1 SGDLS and CDR2 YYNGEE. The V end lost 3 bases, the J end lost 12 bases, and 9 bases lay between the germline ends. The CDR3: CASSAFGQLFF. The DNA of the CDR3 is TGTGCCAGCAGCGCCTTCGGACAACTGTTTTTT.